The entry below describes one T cell receptor beta chain. Its antigen is not identified. The data originate from a study of cytomegalovirus exposure and HLA in healthy donors. Overall study context: The Caucasian-associated ancestry cluster held over 65% of roughly 370 genotyped donors. Notes on the study in general: Later, an analysis found that common viral pathogens appeared to be linked with several of the most significant clusters. The majority of CMV-associated TCR beta chains were reported as apparently HLA-restricted in a later analysis. In vitro testing confirmed a few CMV-associated chains as specific for CMV antigens.

A multiplex PCR was run with 60 Vbeta primers and 13 Jbeta primers. The repertoire was sequenced with immunoSEQ multiplex PCR; TCRdb's copy has only in-frame clones and lacks some. The table lists approximately 190,000 clones. The CDR3 loop spans 13 amino acids. CDR1 is SGHNT and CDR2 is YYREEE in the germline V gene (reference sequence). V lost 4 bases, J lost 12 bases, and 9 bases stayed unmatched. The chain recombines TRBV5-4 with TRBJ2-1; 8 bases are shared with TRBD1. The sequence was collected from a man younger than 45 in good health and CMV-seronegative. Sequenced material: PBMCs. The CDR3 protein is CASSLGQGVRQFF. DNA of the CDR3: TGTGCCAGCAGCCTTGGACAGGGCGTTAGGCAGTTCTTC.